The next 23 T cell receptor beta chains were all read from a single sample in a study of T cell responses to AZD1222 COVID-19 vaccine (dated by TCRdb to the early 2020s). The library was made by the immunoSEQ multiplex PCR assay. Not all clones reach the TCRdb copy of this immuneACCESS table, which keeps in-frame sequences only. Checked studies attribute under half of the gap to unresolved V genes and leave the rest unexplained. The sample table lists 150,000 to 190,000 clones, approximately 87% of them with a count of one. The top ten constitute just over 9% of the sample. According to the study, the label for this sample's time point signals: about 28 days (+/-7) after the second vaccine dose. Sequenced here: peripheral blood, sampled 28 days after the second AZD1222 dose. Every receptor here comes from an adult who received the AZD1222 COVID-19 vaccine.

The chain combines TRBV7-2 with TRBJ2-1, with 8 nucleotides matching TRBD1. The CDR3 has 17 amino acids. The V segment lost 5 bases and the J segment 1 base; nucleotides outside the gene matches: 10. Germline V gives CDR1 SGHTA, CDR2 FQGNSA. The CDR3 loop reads CASSPFGQGSSYNEQFF. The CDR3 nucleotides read TGTGCCAGCAGCCCCTTCGGACAGGGTTCATCCTACAATGAGCAGTTCTTC.

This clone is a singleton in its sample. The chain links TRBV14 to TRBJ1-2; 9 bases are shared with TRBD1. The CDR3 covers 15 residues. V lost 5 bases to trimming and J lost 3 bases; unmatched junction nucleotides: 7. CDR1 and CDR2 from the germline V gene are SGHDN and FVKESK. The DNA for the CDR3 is TGTGCCAGCAGCTCACAGGGGGCTTTCGACTATGGCTACACCTTC. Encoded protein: CASSSQGAFDYGYTF.

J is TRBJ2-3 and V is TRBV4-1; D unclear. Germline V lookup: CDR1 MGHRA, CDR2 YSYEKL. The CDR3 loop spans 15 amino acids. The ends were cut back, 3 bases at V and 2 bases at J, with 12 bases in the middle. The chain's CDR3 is CASSHRWVATDTQYF. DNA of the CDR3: TGCGCCAGCAGCCACCGGTGGGTCGCCACAGATACGCAGTATTTT.

This chain's CDR3 is CASIKNTGELFF. In nucleotides, the CDR3 is TGTGCCAGCATAAAGAACACCGGGGAGCTGTTTTTT. The chain has TRBV2 and TRBJ2-2, with D unresolved. V was cut by 7 bases and J by 1 base, with 4 bases left in between. CDR1 and CDR2 from the germline V gene are SNHLY and FYNNEI. CDR3 size: 12 residues.

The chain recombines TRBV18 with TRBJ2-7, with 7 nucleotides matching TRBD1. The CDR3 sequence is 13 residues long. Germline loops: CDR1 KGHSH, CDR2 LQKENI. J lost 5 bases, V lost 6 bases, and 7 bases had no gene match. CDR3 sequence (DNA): TGTGCCAGCTCGATGAACAGGGGCGACGAGCAGTACTTC. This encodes CASSMNRGDEQYF.

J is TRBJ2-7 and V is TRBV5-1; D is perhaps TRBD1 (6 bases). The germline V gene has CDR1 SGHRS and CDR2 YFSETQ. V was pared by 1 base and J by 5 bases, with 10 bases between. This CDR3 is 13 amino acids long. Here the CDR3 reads CASSLIQGHEQYF. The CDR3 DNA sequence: TGCGCCAGCAGCTTGATACAGGGTCACGAGCAGTACTTC.

CDR3 in DNA: TGTGCCAGCAGCGTTCCGGGACTAGCGGGAGTAGATACGCAGTATTTT. The encoded protein is CASSVPGLAGVDTQYF. This rearrangement joins TRBV27 to TRBJ2-3; 14 nucleotides line up with TRBD2. J lost 5 bases, V lost 6 bases, and 7 bases had no gene match. CDR1 MNHEY and CDR2 SMNVEV come from the germline V gene (reference sequence). This CDR3 comprises 16 residues.

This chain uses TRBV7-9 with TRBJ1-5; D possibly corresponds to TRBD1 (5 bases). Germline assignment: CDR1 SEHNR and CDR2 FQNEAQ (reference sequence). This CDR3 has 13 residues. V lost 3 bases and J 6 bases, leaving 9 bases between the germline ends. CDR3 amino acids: CASSLGERQPQHF. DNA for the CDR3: TGTGCCAGCAGCTTGGGGGAACGTCAGCCCCAGCATTTT. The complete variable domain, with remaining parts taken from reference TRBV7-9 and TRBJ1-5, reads DTGVSQNPRHKITKRGQNVTFRCDPISEHNRLYWYRQTLGQGPEFLTYFQNEAQLEKSRLLSDRFSAERPKGSFSTLEIQRTEQGDSAMYLCASSLGERQPQHFGDGTRLSIL.

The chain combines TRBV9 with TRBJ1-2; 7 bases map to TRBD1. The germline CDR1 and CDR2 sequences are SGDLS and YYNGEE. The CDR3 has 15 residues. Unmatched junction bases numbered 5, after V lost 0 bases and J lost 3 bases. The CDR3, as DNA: TGTGCCAGCAGCGTAGGGTCGGGACAGCACTATGGCTACACCTTC. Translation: CASSVGSGQHYGYTF.

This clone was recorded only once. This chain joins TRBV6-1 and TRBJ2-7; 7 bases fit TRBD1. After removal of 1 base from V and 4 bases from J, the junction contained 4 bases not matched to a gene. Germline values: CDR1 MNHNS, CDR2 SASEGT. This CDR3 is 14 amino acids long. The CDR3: CASSEVRGRYEQYF. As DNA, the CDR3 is TGTGCCAGCAGTGAAGTGAGGGGGCGGTACGAGCAGTACTTC.

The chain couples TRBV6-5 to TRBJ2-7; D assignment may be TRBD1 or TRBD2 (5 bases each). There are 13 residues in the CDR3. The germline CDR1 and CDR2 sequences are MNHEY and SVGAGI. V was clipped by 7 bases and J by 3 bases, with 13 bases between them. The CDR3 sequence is CASTGGAGYEQYF. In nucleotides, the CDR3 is TGTGCCAGCACTGGGGGAGCAGGCTACGAGCAGTACTTC.

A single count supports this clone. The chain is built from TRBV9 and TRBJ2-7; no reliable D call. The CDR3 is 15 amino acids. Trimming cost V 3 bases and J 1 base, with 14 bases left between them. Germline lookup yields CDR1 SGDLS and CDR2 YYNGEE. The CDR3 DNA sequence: TGTGCCAGCAGCGGAGGCGGTTTGGGATCCTACGAGCAGTACTTC. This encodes CASSGGGLGSYEQYF.

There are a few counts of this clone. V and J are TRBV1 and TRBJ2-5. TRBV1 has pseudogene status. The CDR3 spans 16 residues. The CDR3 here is CTSSKPGPRSEETQYF. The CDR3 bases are TGCACCAGCAGCAAACCGGGGCCCAGATCGGAAGAGACCCAGTACTTC.

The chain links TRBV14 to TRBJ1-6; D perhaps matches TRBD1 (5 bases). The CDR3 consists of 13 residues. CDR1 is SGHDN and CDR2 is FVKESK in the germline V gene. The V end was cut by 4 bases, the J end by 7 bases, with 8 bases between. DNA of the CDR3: TGTGCCAGCAGCCCATGGGGCAATTCACCCCTCCACTTT. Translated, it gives CASSPWGNSPLHF.

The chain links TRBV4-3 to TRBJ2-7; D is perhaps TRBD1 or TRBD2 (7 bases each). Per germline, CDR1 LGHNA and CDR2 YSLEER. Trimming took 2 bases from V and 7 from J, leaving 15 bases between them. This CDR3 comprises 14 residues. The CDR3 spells CASSQIDREGEQYF. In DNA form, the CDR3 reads TGCGCCAGCAGCCAAATAGACAGGGAGGGAGAGCAGTACTTC.

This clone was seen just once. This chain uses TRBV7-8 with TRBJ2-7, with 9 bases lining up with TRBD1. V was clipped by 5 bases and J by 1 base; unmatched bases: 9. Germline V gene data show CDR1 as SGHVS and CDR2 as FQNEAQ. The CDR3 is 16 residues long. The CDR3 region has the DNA TGTGCCAGCAGCACCCTGCAGGGACAGGGTTCCTACGAGCAGTACTTC. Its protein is CASSTLQGQGSYEQYF.

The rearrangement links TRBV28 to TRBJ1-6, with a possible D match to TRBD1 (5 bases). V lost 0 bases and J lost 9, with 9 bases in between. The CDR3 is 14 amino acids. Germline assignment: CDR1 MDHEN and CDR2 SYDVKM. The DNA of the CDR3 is TGTGCCAGCAGTTTATGGGGGCAAGGTTCACCCCTCCACTTT. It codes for CASSLWGQGSPLHF.

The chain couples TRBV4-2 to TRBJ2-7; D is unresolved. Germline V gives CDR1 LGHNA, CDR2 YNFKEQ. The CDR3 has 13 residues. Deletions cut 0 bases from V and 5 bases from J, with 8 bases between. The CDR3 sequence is CASSQDMADEQYF. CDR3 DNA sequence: TGTGCCAGCAGCCAAGATATGGCAGACGAGCAGTACTTC.

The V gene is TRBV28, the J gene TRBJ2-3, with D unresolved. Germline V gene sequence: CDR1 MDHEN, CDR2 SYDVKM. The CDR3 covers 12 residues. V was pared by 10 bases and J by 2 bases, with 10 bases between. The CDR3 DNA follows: TGTGCCACCTTGGGCCACACAGATACGCAGTATTTT. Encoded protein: CATLGHTDTQYF. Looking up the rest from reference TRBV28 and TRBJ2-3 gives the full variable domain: DVKVTQSSRYLVKRTGEKVFLECVQDMDHENMFWYRQDPGLGLRLIYFSYDVKMKEKGDIPEGYSVSREKKERFSLILESASTNQTSMYLCATLGHTDTQYFGPGTRLTVL.

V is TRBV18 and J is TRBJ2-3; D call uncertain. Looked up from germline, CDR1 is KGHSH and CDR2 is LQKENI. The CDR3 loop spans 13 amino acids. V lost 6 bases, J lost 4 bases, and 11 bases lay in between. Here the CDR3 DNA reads TGTGCCAGCTCCCCTACCCGGGCAGATACGCAGTATTTT. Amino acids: CASSPTRADTQYF.

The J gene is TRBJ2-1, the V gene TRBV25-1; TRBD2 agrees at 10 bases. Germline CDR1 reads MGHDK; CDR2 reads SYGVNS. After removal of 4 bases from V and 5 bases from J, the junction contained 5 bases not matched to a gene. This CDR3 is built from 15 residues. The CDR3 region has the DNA TGTGCCAGCAGTGCGGGACTAGCGATTAACAATGAGCAGTTCTTC. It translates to CASSAGLAINNEQFF.

CDR3 DNA: TGCGCCAGCAGCTTGGATGTGTCTCCAACTAATGAAAAACTGTTTTTT. Protein product: CASSLDVSPTNEKLFF. V is TRBV5-1 and J is TRBJ1-4; D not resolved. Trimming pared 0 bases from V and 0 bases from J, leaving 9 bases between. The germline V gene has CDR1 SGHRS and CDR2 YFSETQ. The length of the CDR3 is 16 residues.

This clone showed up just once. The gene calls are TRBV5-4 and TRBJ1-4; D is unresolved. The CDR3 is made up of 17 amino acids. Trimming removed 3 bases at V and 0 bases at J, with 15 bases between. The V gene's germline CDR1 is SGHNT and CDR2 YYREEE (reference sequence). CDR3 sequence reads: CASSSASLSATNEKLFF. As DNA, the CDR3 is TGTGCCAGCAGCTCCGCCTCGTTATCAGCAACTAATGAAAAACTGTTTTTT.